This TCR beta chain was recovered during a study of T cells after yellow fever vaccination. As TCR cDNA was made by 5'RACE template switching, a universal primer site and UMIs were added. MiXCR, applied by TCRdb to the 5' RACE reads, yields one record per CDR3 protein. The table shows 200,000 or so distinct CDR3 sequences, with less than 7.5% occurring only once. The CDR3 has 16 amino acids. J gave up 5 bases and V 1 base, and 5 bases lay outside the gene matches. Germline loops: CDR1 KGHDR, CDR2 SFDVKD. Comment on this clonotype: No antigen is known for it.

Overall study findings and caveats: Booster samples showed a return of most primary-vaccination clones (roughly 96% CD4, roughly 85% CD8).

Specimen: CD4+ T cells sorted from PBMCs, collected on the day of the yellow fever booster vaccination. The clonotype was recovered from a man aged 25-45 years who received the YFV17D yellow fever vaccine. The rearrangement uses TRBV24-1 and TRBJ2-1; 9 bases fit TRBD2. CDR3 in amino acids: CATSDLKAGGHNEQFF. The DNA for the CDR3 is TGTGCCACCAGTGATTTAAAAGCGGGAGGTCACAATGAGCAGTTCTTC.